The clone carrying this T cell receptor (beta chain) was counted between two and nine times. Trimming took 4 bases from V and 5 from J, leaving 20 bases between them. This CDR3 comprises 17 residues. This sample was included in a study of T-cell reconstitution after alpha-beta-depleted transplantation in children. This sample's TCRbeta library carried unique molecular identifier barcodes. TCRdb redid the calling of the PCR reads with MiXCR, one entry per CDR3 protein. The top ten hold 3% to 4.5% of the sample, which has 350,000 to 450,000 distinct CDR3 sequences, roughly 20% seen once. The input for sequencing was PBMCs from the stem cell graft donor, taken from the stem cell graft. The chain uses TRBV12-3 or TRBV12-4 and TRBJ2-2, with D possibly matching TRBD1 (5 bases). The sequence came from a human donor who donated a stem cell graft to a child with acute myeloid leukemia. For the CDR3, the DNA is TGTGCCAGCAGTTCCCCTCCCGCAGGGTTAAGTACCGGGGAGCTGTTTTTT. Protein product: CASSSPPAGLSTGELFF.